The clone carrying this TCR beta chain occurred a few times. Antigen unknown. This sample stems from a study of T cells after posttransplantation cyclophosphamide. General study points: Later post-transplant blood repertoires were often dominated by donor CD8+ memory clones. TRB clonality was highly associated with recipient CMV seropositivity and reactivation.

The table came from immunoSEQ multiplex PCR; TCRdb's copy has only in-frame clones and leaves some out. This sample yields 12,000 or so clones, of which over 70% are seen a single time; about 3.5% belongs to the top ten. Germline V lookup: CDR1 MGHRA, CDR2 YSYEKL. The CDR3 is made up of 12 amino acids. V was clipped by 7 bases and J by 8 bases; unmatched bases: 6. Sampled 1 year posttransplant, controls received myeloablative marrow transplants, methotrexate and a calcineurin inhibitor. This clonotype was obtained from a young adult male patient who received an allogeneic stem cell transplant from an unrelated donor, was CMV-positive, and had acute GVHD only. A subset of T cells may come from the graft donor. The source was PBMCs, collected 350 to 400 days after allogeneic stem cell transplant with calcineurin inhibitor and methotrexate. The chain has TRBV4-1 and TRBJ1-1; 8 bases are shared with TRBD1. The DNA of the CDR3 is TGCGCCAGCATCCTCGGACAGGGCGAAGCTTTCTTT. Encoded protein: CASILGQGEAFF.